This record looks at one TCR beta chain sequence and its context. Its antigen is currently unknown. This CDR3 contains 12 residues. Trimming took off 7 bases at V and 4 bases at J, with 10 bases between the two ends. The germline V gene has CDR1 ENHRY and CDR2 SYGVKD. The data stem from a study of cytomegalovirus exposure and HLA in healthy donors. Both 60 Vbeta primers and 13 Jbeta primers went into the PCR. Repertoires were generated with immunoSEQ multiplex PCR, while TCRdb's copy carries only in-frame clones and drops some. The table has approximately 100,000 clones, 64% seen once; the top ten hold roughly 3.2%. Study results and caveats: An analysis done earlier found most TCR beta V segments productive about 87% or about 30% of the time. Later work showed greater clonal expansion in HLA-associated TCR beta chains than in equally common others.

This clonotype was sampled from a man aged 60-69 years in good health and CMV-seronegative. The chain links TRBV10-3 to TRBJ2-5; D call uncertain. Sequencing was performed on PBMCs. CDR3 bases: TGTGCCATCAACACCCCAGGAGAGACCCAGTACTTC. This sequence encodes CAINTPGETQYF.